Listed below are T cell receptor beta chains from one sample, sequenced in a study of T cell clones after liver transplantation. Here immunoSEQ multiplex PCR was the method, and the copy in TCRdb shows in-frame clones only, minus some. The sample records about 15,000 clones, about nine tenths being singletons. The sample in question was CD8+ T cells from blood, obtained before liver transplant. The origin of the receptors is a human donor who received a liver transplant. The conserved cysteine and the conserved F or W are not part of the CDR3 here. Part of the rows lack a size; the others show once, few, many or a class for expanded clones.

>TRBV5-3|few
ARMGSGSGEQY
>TRBV7-7|NA
ASSASGSSYNEQF
>TRBV5-5|NA
ASSLDSAEAF
>TRBV27|NA
ASSLSGGNEQF
>TRBV11-2|NA
ASSLTGNEQF
>TRBV4-1|NA
ASSFRRDYIPGELF
>TRBV5-6|NA
ASSAGQLTYEQY
>TRBV27|NA
ASSSPPGLATLNEQF
>TRBV9|NA
ASSVDGSDFYEQY
>TRBV6-5|NA
ASLTNTEAF
>TRBV4-3|NA
ASSQGGEQF
>TRBV27|NA
ASGPQLAGVEQY
>TRBV7-8|once
ASSLRAYQETQY
>TRBV6-6|once
ASSLSGTGSYEQY
>TRBV5-6|once
ASTTGGWTEAF
>TRBV7-9|few
ASSSGLTGELF
>TRBV18|NA
ASSPPVLPGELF
>TRBV6-5|NA
ASGVYHYNEQF
>TRBV5-6|once
ASSSQGSGEQY
>TRBV6-1|NA
ASSEGTILGETQY
>TRBV15|NA
ATRTEGSTEAF
>TRBV6-5|NA
ASSEGLLSYEQY
>TRBV15|NA
ATRQAPSGLLYEQY
>TRBV7-9|NA
ASSSLAPLAGVPFEQF
>TRBV11-1|NA
ASSETSLGRYEQY
>TRBV27|NA
ASSWTGTSTNEKLF
>TRBV6-1|NA
ASSVNRGDQPQH
>TRBV5-8|NA
ASSPAAPDRVYSHEQY
>TRBV27|NA
ASSLVGLRGYEQY
>TRBV29-1|NA
SVGRTGQGYNEQF
>TRBV2|NA
ASSVQGISYEQY
>TRBV5-6|NA
ASSLRFTEAF
>TRBV20-1|NA
SPGGQGGYT